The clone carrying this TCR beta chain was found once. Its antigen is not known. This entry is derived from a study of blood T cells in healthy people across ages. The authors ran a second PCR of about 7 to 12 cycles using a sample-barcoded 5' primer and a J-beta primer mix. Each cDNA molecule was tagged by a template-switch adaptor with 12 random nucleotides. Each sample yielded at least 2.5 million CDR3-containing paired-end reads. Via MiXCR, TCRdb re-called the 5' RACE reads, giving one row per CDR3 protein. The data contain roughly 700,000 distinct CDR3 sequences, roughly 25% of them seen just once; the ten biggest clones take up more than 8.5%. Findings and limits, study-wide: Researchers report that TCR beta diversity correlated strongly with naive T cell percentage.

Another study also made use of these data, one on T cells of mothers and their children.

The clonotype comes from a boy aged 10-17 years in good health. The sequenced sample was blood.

The CDR3 sequence: CAPGPCNEQFF. DNA of the CDR3: TGTGCCCCAGGGCCCTGCAATGAGCAGTTCTTC. The rearrangement uses TRBV27 and TRBJ2-1; TRBD1 might be the D (5 bases). Germline CDR1 reads MNHEY; CDR2 reads SMNVEV (reference sequence). Trimming took 11 bases from V and 6 from J, leaving 11 bases between them. This CDR3 has 11 residues.